The clone carrying this T cell receptor (beta chain) has ten or more counts. This sample is drawn from a study of T cell repertoires in cytomegalovirus infection. TCRdb analysed the reads with MiXCR anew, one entry per CDR3 protein. The sample comprises 490,000 or so distinct CDR3 sequences, 11% of which are singletons, and roughly a tenth rests with the top ten. The source material was PBMCs. This receptor was taken from a human donor in good health (CMV status not recorded). Some clones in this sample may be carry-over from other donors' samples.

CDR3 nucleotide sequence: TGTGCCATCAGTGAGTCTGAGGGGTACAATGAGCAGTTCTTC. It encodes CAISESEGYNEQFF. The rearrangement uses TRBV10-3 and TRBJ2-1, with D perhaps TRBD1 or TRBD2 (5 bases each). Germline CDR1 ENHRY, CDR2 SYGVKD. The CDR3 extends over 14 amino acids. V was pared by 0 bases and J by 4 bases, with 7 bases between.